One sample yielded the 17 T cell receptor beta chains listed below, sequenced in a study of human T cells and chemical hapten exposure. Sample time point: healthy volunteer bleed at 2 weeks. Unfractionated whole blood yielded the extracted total RNA. TCRdb re-called the RACE reads with MiXCR, one entry per CDR3 protein. The sample includes roughly 120,000 distinct CDR3 sequences, approximately 9.5% of them seen just once. Sequencing was performed on whole blood. These receptors came from a male donor in good health. Some clones in this sample may be carry-over from other donors' samples.

Ten or more counts support this clonotype. V gene TRBV4-2 combines with J gene TRBJ1-6; no clear D. The CDR3 totals 18 residues. Per germline, CDR1 LGHNA and CDR2 YNFKEQ. Trimming stripped 8 bases from V and 0 bases from J, with 20 bases between. The CDR3 sequence: CASATLGEPSSYNSPLHF. DNA for the CDR3: TGTGCCAGCGCCACTTTAGGAGAGCCGAGCTCCTATAATTCACCCCTCCACTTT.

This clonotype was counted a few times. V is TRBV12-3 or TRBV12-4 and J is TRBJ2-6; D is unclear. V was cut by 6 bases and J by 0 bases, with 3 bases left in between. This CDR3 comprises 13 residues. CDR3 sequence: CASRDSGANVLTF. The CDR3 nucleotides read TGTGCCAGCAGAGACTCTGGGGCCAACGTCCTGACTTTC.

This clonotype was observed at least ten times. The chain links TRBV7-2 to TRBJ1-1; D is perhaps TRBD1 (6 bases). This CDR3 has 13 amino acids. Trimming removed 3 bases at V and 5 bases at J, with 10 bases between. Germline loops: CDR1 SGHTA, CDR2 FQGNSA. The CDR3 sequence: CASSFRGGTEAFF. The CDR3 region has the DNA TGTGCCAGCAGCTTCAGGGGAGGAACTGAAGCTTTCTTT.

The CDR3 region is CASTYKKRDTQYF. In nucleotides, the CDR3 is TGTGCCAGCACCTATAAGAAGAGAGATACGCAGTATTTT. The V call is TRBV7-9, the J call TRBJ2-3; D unclear. The germline CDR1 and CDR2 sequences are SEHNR and FQNEAQ (reference sequence). CDR3 size: 13 residues. V was cut by 7 bases and J by 5 bases, with 13 bases left in between. Drawing the rest from reference TRBV7-9 and TRBJ2-3, the complete variable domain is DTGVSQNPRHKITKRGQNVTFRCDPISEHNRLYWYRQTLGQGPEFLTYFQNEAQLEKSRLLSDRFSAERPKGSFSTLEIQRTEQGDSAMYLCASTYKKRDTQYFGPGTRLTVL.

This clonotype was found many times. This chain joins TRBV20-1 and TRBJ1-5; perhaps TRBD1 as D (5 bases). The CDR3 extends over 14 amino acids. Germline V CDR1 and CDR2: DFQATT, SNEGSKA (reference sequence). The germline V and J ends were trimmed by 5 bases and 0 bases, with 11 bases remaining between them. The CDR3: CSARQKNSNQPQHF. CDR3 bases: TGCAGTGCTCGACAGAAAAATAGCAATCAGCCCCAGCATTTT.

This clonotype has only a few counts. V and J are TRBV5-1 and TRBJ2-7, with TRBD2 matching 8 bases. The length of the CDR3 is 17 residues. In germline, CDR1 is SGHRS, CDR2 YFSETQ. The ends lost 4 bases at V and 0 bases at J; junction bases unmatched: 12. CDR3 protein: CASSTNLLAVSSYEQYF. Here the CDR3 DNA reads TGCGCCAGCAGCACCAATTTACTAGCGGTTAGCTCCTACGAGCAGTACTTC.

The chain is built from TRBV7-6 and TRBJ2-5; TRBD1 might be the D (6 bases). The germline gives CDR1 SGHVS, CDR2 FNYEAQ. Trimming shortened V by 1 base and J by 3 bases, and 12 bases separated the two germline ends. The CDR3 spans 15 residues. CDR3 DNA: TGTGCCAGCAGCTTAGAAGCAGGGGCAAAAGAGACCCAGTACTTC. Translated, it gives CASSLEAGAKETQYF.

In regard to this clonotype: A clone one base away is much larger, so this may be a read error. The final CDR3 position lacks the conserved phenylalanine or tryptophan, pointing to a likely read error. The chain combines TRBV27 with TRBJ2-5, with TRBD2 matching 10 bases. Germline CDR1 reads MNHEY; CDR2 reads SMNVEV (reference sequence). After removal of 6 bases from V and 4 bases from J, the junction contained 5 bases not matched to a gene. This CDR3 region has 14 residues. This CDR3 reads CASRTSGASETQYL. The CDR3 DNA reads TGTGCCAGCAGAACTAGCGGGGCATCAGAGACCCAGTACTTG.

This clonotype has more than one count but fewer than ten. The chain joins TRBV12-3 or TRBV12-4 to TRBJ1-1; D remains unclear. This CDR3 comprises 13 residues. Trimming pared 7 bases from V and 3 bases from J, leaving 12 bases between. CDR3 DNA: TGTGCCAGCAAGGTCCACGAAGACACTGAAGCTTTCTTT. It specifies CASKVHEDTEAFF.

This chain joins TRBV5-1 and TRBJ1-1; D is undetermined. V was cut by 4 bases and J by 6 bases, with 16 bases left in between. The germline V gene has CDR1 SGHRS and CDR2 YFSETQ. The CDR3 has 14 amino acids. CDR3 DNA: TGCGCCAGCAGCATACAACAGTCGGCCCCTGAAGCTTTCTTT. Residues: CASSIQQSAPEAFF.

The J gene is TRBJ2-4, the V gene TRBV27; 9 bases align to TRBD2. This CDR3 has 18 amino acids. V shed 2 bases, J shed 0 bases, and the junction held 8 bases outside the gene matches. Germline CDR1 MNHEY, CDR2 SMNVEV (reference sequence). The CDR3 bases are TGTGCCAGCAGTTTAGGGCGTAGCGGGAGCGGAGCCAAAAACATTCAGTACTTC. This codes for CASSLGRSGSGAKNIQYF.

J is TRBJ2-7 and V is TRBV7-2; 10 bases agree with TRBD1. Trimming took 4 bases from V and 4 from J; bases not matched to a gene: 4. Germline-derived CDR1 and CDR2 are SGHTA and FQGNSA. The CDR3 is 14 residues long. The DNA of the CDR3 is TGTGCCAGCAGCTGGGACAGGGGTAATTACGAGCAGTACTTC. This codes for CASSWDRGNYEQYF.

Many counts were recorded for this clonotype. V is TRBV20-1 and J is TRBJ2-1; possible D gene TRBD2, 5 bases. CDR3 length: 14 amino acids. Trimming took 6 bases from V and 4 from J, leaving 16 bases between them. Germline loops: CDR1 DFQATT, CDR2 SNEGSKA (reference sequence). CDR3 nucleotides: TGCAGTGCGTTTCAAGCGGCGGGTTACAATGAGCAGTTCTTC. This sequence encodes CSAFQAAGYNEQFF.

This clonotype occurred many times. The genes are TRBV10-3 and TRBJ2-7, with 7 bases identical to TRBD2. This CDR3 comprises 16 residues. The ends lost 0 bases at V and 5 bases at J; junction bases unmatched: 10. Germline V lookup: CDR1 ENHRY, CDR2 SYGVKD. The CDR3 DNA follows: TGTGCCATCAGTGAGTCGGTGGCGGGAGTGGTGGACGAGCAGTACTTC. This encodes CAISESVAGVVDEQYF.

V and J are TRBV14 and TRBJ2-3, with D possibly being TRBD2 (5 bases). The CDR3 length is 15 residues. The V gene's germline CDR1 is SGHDN and CDR2 FVKESK. The V gene lost 1 base and the J gene lost 0 bases, with 8 bases spanning the gap. CDR3 sequence (DNA): TGTGCCAGCAGCCAAGTTGGGGAGAGCACAGATACGCAGTATTTT. This sequence encodes CASSQVGESTDTQYF. The entire variable domain, with the rest obtained from reference TRBV14 and TRBJ2-3, is as follows: EAGVTQFPSHSVIEKGQTVTLRCDPISGHDNLYWYRRVMGKEIKFLLHFVKESKQDESGMPNNRFLAERTGGTYSTLKVQPAELEDSGVYFCASSQVGESTDTQYFGPGTRLTVL.

This clonotype was seen ten or more times. V is TRBV7-9 and J is TRBJ2-1; a weak D match, TRBD2 (5 bases). The CDR3 spans 15 residues. Germline CDR1 reads SEHNR; CDR2 reads FQNEAQ (reference sequence). V was clipped by 1 base and J by 4 bases, with 11 bases between them. Written as DNA, the CDR3 is TGTGCCAGCAGCTTAGGCCGACTAAATTACAATGAGCAGTTCTTC. This gives the protein CASSLGRLNYNEQFF.

This clonotype was detected many times. The J gene is TRBJ2-1, the V gene TRBV4-1; 7 bases agree with TRBD2. V dropped 1 base and J dropped 8; count of bases not matched to a gene: 11. The CDR3 runs to 16 residues. Germline loops: CDR1 MGHRA, CDR2 YSYEKL. For the CDR3, the DNA is TGCGCCAGCAGCCAAGGGCCGGGGACTACCGCGGATGAGCAGTTCTTC. It is translated as CASSQGPGTTADEQFF.